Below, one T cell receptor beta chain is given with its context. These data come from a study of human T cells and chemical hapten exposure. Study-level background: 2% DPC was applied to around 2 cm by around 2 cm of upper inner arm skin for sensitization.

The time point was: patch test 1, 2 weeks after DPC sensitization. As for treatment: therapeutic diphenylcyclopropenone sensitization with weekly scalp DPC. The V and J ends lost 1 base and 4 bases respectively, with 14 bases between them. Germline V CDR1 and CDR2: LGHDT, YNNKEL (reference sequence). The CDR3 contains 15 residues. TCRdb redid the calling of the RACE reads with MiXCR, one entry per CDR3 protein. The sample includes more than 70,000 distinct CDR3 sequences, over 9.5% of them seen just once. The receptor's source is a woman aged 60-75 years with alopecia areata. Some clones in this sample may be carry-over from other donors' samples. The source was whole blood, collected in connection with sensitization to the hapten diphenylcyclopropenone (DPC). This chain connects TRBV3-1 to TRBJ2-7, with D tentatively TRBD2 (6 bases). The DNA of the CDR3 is TGTGCCAGCAGCCAAGTTGGAGGGGAACGGTACGAGCAGTACTTC. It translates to CASSQVGGERYEQYF.